This TCR beta chain was obtained from a study of cytomegalovirus exposure and HLA in healthy donors (dated by TCRdb to about 2017). Concerning the study at large: An earlier analysis of 587 of the donors reported about 250 Gb of sequence data and some 120 million unique TCR beta sequences from some 180 million T cells. In a later analysis, previously published TCR beta repertoires from 600 to 850 donors were re-analyzed and high-resolution HLA genotyping was added so that TCR occurrence patterns could be studied. Four or five DR-DQ haplotypes were handled as single units for association and clustering because linkage in the cohort was strong. Of the roughly 390 genotyped donors, 75% to 85% were placed in the genetic ancestry cluster associated with self-reported Caucasian donors. An early release covering more than 500 HLA-typed donors comprised about 300 gigabases of sequencing data and approximately 85 million unique TCR sequences. Along with the approximately 670-subject first cohort, a separate validation cohort of more than 90 different subjects was used. Donor age, sex, ethnicity and CMV serostatus were collected together with the repertoire data. The number of typed donors differed by locus: about 629-630 for A, B, C, DRB1 and DQB1; approximately 520 for DQA1; 606 for DPA1; and about 450 for DPB1. To predict cytomegalovirus infection status, the study brought together high-throughput TCR immunosequencing, statistical association of individual TCRs with disease status, and machine learning. Using immunosequencing, the study profiled T cell repertoires from around 680 subjects and related those repertoires to cytomegalovirus serostatus. Genome-wide SNP genotypes for about 60% of the roughly 700 donors were used in a later genetic analysis, which treated that subset as a discovery cohort. In the later analysis, no new phenotypic data were used to find candidate immune exposures; instead, reliance was placed on TCR beta sequences and their occurrence across donors. Across 398 genotyped donors of the cohort, an average of roughly 250,000 unique TCR beta nucleotide sequences per donor were sequenced, and 15% to 20% of those sequences were non-productive. All discovery cohort repertoires had been generated on a single sequencing platform. HLA typing covered class I and class II loci at four-digit resolution. The study aimed to test whether cataloging public T cell receptors could reveal signatures of past pathogen exposure. An earlier analysis of approximately 500 of the donors applied high-throughput TCR beta sequencing to assess whether each TCR beta V gene segment acted as functional or pseudogenic. Paper-wide results and their limitations: A later analysis associated about 17,000 TCR beta sequences with specific HLA alleles at a false discovery rate of 0.05. In a later genetic analysis, fewer N-insertions in productive TCRs were reported among donors in an Asian-associated ancestry cluster than the roughly 700-donor mean. This cohort had only TCR beta chains sequenced, and the lack of alpha or paired-chain data limited which features could be detected. Because HLA typing was missing for some donors at each locus, association tests included only the typed subset. In both the original and validation cohorts, the classifier was reported to diagnose cytomegalovirus status with high specificity and sensitivity. A cluster of highly shared sequence variants was judged likely to be a technical artifact of the sequencing pipeline. Presence/absence analyses assumed roughly uniform sequencing depth across donors, an assumption that may not hold. Most TCR sequences were observed very rarely across donors, whereas some public TCRs were present in many individuals. Compared with equally common non-associated chains, HLA-associated TCR beta chains in a later analysis were more clonally expanded and had lower generation probabilities. Because counts were too low, some 17 rarely observed V segments, including chromosome 9 orphons, were left out of the earlier analysis of some 600 of the donors. When HLA alleles, especially DR and DQ, strongly co-occurred, attributing TCR associations to individual alleles was difficult. In a later analysis, several top co-occurrence clusters were reported to appear linked to parvovirus B19, influenza, CMV and Epstein-Barr virus. Correlated functional status among segregating V segments might be attributable to linkage disequilibrium, but an unknown experimental factor could not be ruled out. In the study, 150 to 200 TCR beta chains were listed as associated with cytomegalovirus. According to a later analysis, TCR association rates differed among HLA loci, with DRB1 alleles showing the most associated TCRs and HLA-C alleles showing the fewest. A few of the identified cytomegalovirus-associated TCR beta chains were confirmed in vitro to be specific for cytomegalovirus antigens. A later genetic analysis associated a missense DCLRE1C variant with V-gene and J-gene trimming of TCR beta chains, and an independent cohort replicated the association. An earlier analysis of approximately 530 of the donors showed that most TCR beta V segments appeared in productive rearrangements either about 87% or about 30% of the time, which broadly matched IMGT annotations. A further reported finding was that TCR beta sequences accurately predicted the HLA-A and HLA-B alleles for most subjects in the first cohort. The only immune exposure information available for the cohort was CMV serostatus. According to a later analysis, most CMV-associated TCR beta chains appeared to be HLA-restricted, and the HLA associations seemed to be driven largely by CMV exposure. According to the authors, the approach could potentially be generalized to other disease states and immunological phenotypes.

The library was obtained by the immunoSEQ multiplex PCR assay. For the multiplex PCR, a mixture combining 60 forward primers for TCR Vbeta segments and 13 reverse primers for TCR Jbeta segments was used. The CDR3 region of rearranged TCR beta genes was amplified from genomic DNA by a multiplex PCR assay. On the Illumina HiSeq System, the amplified TCR beta libraries were sequenced as 87-base-pair reads. Concerning the study's data processing: A later analysis tallied 75 million to 85 million unique TCR beta chains across the 660 or so repertoires, and some 10 million of those chains were shared by two or more donors. Raw reads were error-corrected and collapsed into unique sequences by a nearest-neighbor algorithm in which closely related sequences were merged to remove PCR and sequencing errors. V, D and J gene segments were assigned by aligning CDR3 sequences to IMGT reference sequences. For a sequence to be retained, at least a six-nucleotide match to both a V gene segment and a J gene segment was required. Rearrangements were called productive when the CDR3 lacked stop codons and stayed in frame with V and J; all others were non-productive. CDR3 was defined according to IMGT convention as the region running from the second conserved V-encoded cysteine to the conserved J-encoded phenylalanine. Sequences without an unambiguous match to a single V gene segment were excluded from the earlier analysis of 500 to 700 of the donors. An earlier analysis of several hundred of the donors called V segments functional above 56.7% productive rearrangements and segregating when the between-donor standard deviation exceeded 5%. A statistical classification framework was built to diagnose cytomegalovirus status from the catalog of TCR beta chain sequences. A later analysis assigned V and J genes by comparing TCR nucleotide sequences with IMGT/GENE-DB human TR gene sequences. In a later analysis, CDR3 sequences and most-parsimonious VDJ recombination scenarios were assigned using the TCRdist pipeline. In a later analysis, every TCR beta chain was defined by the combination of its CDR3 amino acid sequence and its V-gene family, and reads without a unique V-gene family were dropped. A later analysis removed 592 highly shared, low-generation-probability nucleotide sequences to deal with suspected cross-contamination and a sequencing artifact. In a later analysis, a clonal expansion index for each public chain was calculated from normalized within-repertoire ranks of inferred template counts. Generation probabilities in a later analysis came from a VDJ recombination model fitted to out-of-frame rearrangements, and those results were checked against IGoR. A later analysis scored TCR-TCR, TCR-HLA and TCR-CMV co-occurrence with hypergeometric tests, applying a repertoire-size bias correction to TCR pairs. In a later analysis, false discovery rates were estimated by permuting HLA or CMV assignments 20 times. In a later analysis, co-occurring TCRs were grouped using DBSCAN, with TCRdist sequence similarity added in when clustering inside HLA-allele-positive subsets. Repertoires with fewer than 30,000 or more than 120,000 public chains were left out of co-occurrence clustering, as were roughly five repertoires with anomalous nucleotide sharing. In its TCRdb copy, this immuneACCESS table keeps in-frame sequences only and misses some clones. Where compared with another copy, unresolved V genes explain less than half of these, and the others have no known cause. V and J calls and clone size come straight from that table; D and trimming were deduced from the DNA. A total of over 100,000 clones appear in this sample, 65% to 80% of them only once. The ten largest clones represent 4% to 5% of the sample.

This clone was detected only once. Its antigen is currently not known. No base quality information exists; no much larger clone differs at one position. In total, more than 500 healthy bone marrow donors made up the cohort. All cohort members were sampled while nominally healthy, although unrecorded immune exposures were likely present. The donor tested CMV seropositive, placing the donor among the 289 seropositive members of the cohort. A peripheral blood sample was provided by each donor, and peripheral blood mononuclear cells were used for TCR beta sequencing. Genomic DNA was extracted from the blood cell samples with the Qiagen DNeasy Blood Extraction Kit. Material: PBMCs. The sequence was obtained from a male donor in good health and CMV-seropositive.

Here the CDR3 is given as CAISEGSGRGTYEQYF. The nucleotide sequence reads as follows: TGTGCCATCAGTGAGGGGAGCGGGAGAGGTACCTACGAGCAGTACTTC. The chain links TRBV10-3 with TRBJ2-7, and 8 bases in between align with TRBD2. V ends up 2 bases short and J 2 bases short, with an unmatched junction base count of 8. The CDR3 covers 16 residues, taking in both the cysteine and the phenylalanine. Only CDR3 DNA remains: 48 bases, in frame from the first base. The germline V gene supplies CDR1 ENHRY and CDR2 SYGVKD.